This T cell receptor (beta chain) appears in the sequencing data of a study of blood T cells in healthy people across ages. Study-level points and caveats: Per million T cells, TCR beta diversity dropped roughly linearly as age increased. Long-lived donors exceeded aged donors in naive CD4+ cells and diversity.

Sample-barcoded 5' priming and a J-beta primer mix drove a second PCR of roughly 6 to 12 cycles. Each cDNA molecule was tagged by a template-switch adaptor with 12 random nucleotides. Per sample, CDR3-containing paired-end reads numbered at least 2.5 million. TCRdb fed the 5' RACE reads into MiXCR, producing one record per CDR3 protein. The sample gives 1.5 million to 2 million distinct CDR3 sequences, 39% of which show up once; 20% to 25% is in the top ten. This clonotype was found a few times. No antigen is known for it. Per germline, CDR1 MDHEN and CDR2 SYDVKM. The CDR3 loop spans 16 amino acids. The V and J ends lost 6 bases and 5 bases, in that order; junction bases with no gene match: 13.

This sequence originates from a human donor in good health. The V and J genes are TRBV28 and TRBJ2-5; 9 bases agree with TRBD1. Sequenced sample: blood. CDR3 bases: TGTGCCAGCAGCACCAACTACAGGGGGCGTGGGGAGACCCAGTACTTC. Its protein is CASSTNYRGRGETQYF. The variable domain in full, completed from reference TRBV28 and TRBJ2-5, reads DVKVTQSSRYLVKRTGEKVFLECVQDMDHENMFWYRQDPGLGLRLIYFSYDVKMKEKGDIPEGYSVSREKKERFSLILESASTNQTSMYLCASSTNYRGRGETQYFGPGTRLLVL.